This passage covers 16 T cell receptor beta chains from one sample sequenced in a study of T cell responses to AZD1222 COVID-19 vaccine. The data were produced by immunoSEQ multiplex PCR, yet TCRdb's version contains in-frame clones alone and is incomplete. The sample lists some 150,000 clones; about nine tenths were seen once. The sample in question was peripheral blood, obtained after recovery from COVID-19. Source of these receptors: an adult who had recovered from COVID-19.

Here the CDR3 DNA reads TGTGCCAGCAGCTTGGTAGGGCCTAATTCACCCCTCCACTTT. Protein product: CASSLVGPNSPLHF. J is TRBJ1-6 and V is TRBV5-4; D gene uncertain. This CDR3 has 14 amino acids. V was cut by 0 bases and J by 6 bases, with 7 bases left in between. The germline gives CDR1 SGHNT, CDR2 YYREEE (reference sequence).

The V call is TRBV6-5, the J call TRBJ2-3; D gene uncertain. Looked up from germline, CDR1 is MNHEY and CDR2 is SVGAGI. Trimming left V 2 bases short and J 5 bases short, with 11 bases between. The CDR3 is 14 residues long. The CDR3: CASSYGLSLDTQYF. The CDR3 DNA sequence: TGTGCCAGCAGTTACGGCCTATCCCTAGATACGCAGTATTTT.

This sequence joins TRBV2 and TRBJ1-6, with no clear D. The CDR3 runs 13 residues. The germline CDR1 and CDR2 sequences are SNHLY and FYNNEI. V was clipped by 6 bases and J by 9 bases, with 12 bases between them. DNA of the CDR3: TGTGCCAGCAGGCAGACCCTTGCTTCACCCCTCCACTTT. Protein sequence: CASRQTLASPLHF.

The chain has TRBV6-6 and TRBJ2-7, with a tentative D call TRBD1 (5 bases). Germline CDR1 MNHNY, CDR2 SVGAGI (reference sequence). The CDR3 extends over 15 amino acids. Between the trimmed V and J ends, which lost 2 bases and 0 bases, there was a span of 11 bases. The CDR3 protein is CASSYQAGRSYEQYF. The CDR3 DNA sequence: TGTGCCAGCAGTTACCAGGCAGGGCGCTCCTACGAGCAGTACTTC.

The chain combines TRBV6-5 with TRBJ1-3, with D perhaps matching TRBD1 (6 bases). V lost 10 bases and J 7 bases, leaving 14 bases between the germline ends. CDR3 length equals 12 residues. Germline V lookup: CDR1 MNHEY, CDR2 SVGAGI. The CDR3 reads CATTWGLNTIYF. In nucleotides, the CDR3 is TGTGCCACGACCTGGGGGCTGAACACCATATATTTT.

This clone was seen a handful of times. V usage is TRBV11-3 and J usage is TRBJ1-1; 8 bases are shared with TRBD1. The junction had 3 bases not matched to a gene; V was cut back by 3 bases and J by 6 bases. CDR1 is SGHNT and CDR2 is YENEEA in the germline V gene. This CDR3 has 13 amino acids. CDR3 residues: CASSFRTGSEAFF. The CDR3 DNA follows: TGTGCCAGCAGCTTTCGGACAGGGTCTGAAGCTTTCTTT.

The chain uses TRBV24-1 and TRBJ1-1; D is possibly TRBD1 (5 bases). Germline CDR1 reads KGHDR; CDR2 reads SFDVKD. Trimming pared 6 bases from V and 8 bases from J, leaving 12 bases between. The length of the CDR3 is 12 residues. CDR3 DNA sequence: TGTGCCACCAGTCCGGGGGTCGGCGAAGCTTTCTTT. This encodes CATSPGVGEAFF.

The rearrangement uses TRBV27 and TRBJ2-7; D is ambiguous. Trimming cost V 5 bases and J 2 bases, with 13 bases left between them. The CDR3 covers 14 residues. Germline V gives CDR1 MNHEY, CDR2 SMNVEV (reference sequence). The DNA for the CDR3 is TGTGCCAGCAGTCATGGTAGCTCCCCCTACGAGCAGTACTTC. It codes for CASSHGSSPYEQYF.

This chain connects TRBV6-5 to TRBJ2-1, with D perhaps being TRBD1 or TRBD2 (6 bases each). Germline V gene lookup returns CDR1 MNHEY and CDR2 SVGAGI. V lost 5 bases, J lost 12 bases, and 11 bases lay in between. The CDR3 sequence is 11 residues long. The CDR3, as DNA: TGTGCCAGCAGTCACGGGGGCGGGCAGTTCTTC. It codes for CASSHGGGQFF.

The J gene is TRBJ2-3, the V gene TRBV19; D could derive from TRBD1 or TRBD2 (5 bases each). The CDR3 runs 15 residues. Germline V CDR1 and CDR2: LNHDA, SQIVND (reference sequence). Trimming cost V 5 bases and J 4 bases, with 16 bases left between them. The CDR3 sequence: CASSLKRWGPDTQYF. CDR3 nucleotide sequence: TGTGCCAGTAGTCTCAAGCGGTGGGGCCCAGATACGCAGTATTTT.

This chain uses TRBV15 with TRBJ1-2; D is ambiguous. V was pared by 1 base and J by 0 bases, with 9 bases between. Germline assignment: CDR1 LNHNV and CDR2 YYDKDF (reference sequence). The CDR3 is made up of 15 amino acids. CDR3 in DNA: TGTGCCACCAGCAGAGGAGGCACTTCTAACTATGGCTACACCTTC. Residues: CATSRGGTSNYGYTF.

The gene calls are TRBV2 and TRBJ2-3; D is uncertain. Trimming removed 1 base at V and 7 bases at J, with 12 bases between. This CDR3 contains 14 residues. Per germline, CDR1 SNHLY and CDR2 FYNNEI. The CDR3 bases are TGTGCCAGCAGTGAAGGCTGGCAGGCCAATACGCAGTATTTT. Translating gives CASSEGWQANTQYF.

V is TRBV5-1 and J is TRBJ1-6; 10 bases map to TRBD1. V was clipped by 4 bases and J by 10 bases; unmatched bases: 8. This CDR3 comprises 15 residues. Germline V gene sequence: CDR1 SGHRS, CDR2 YFSETQ. The CDR3 sequence: CASSRWDRGGSPLHF. DNA of the CDR3: TGCGCCAGCAGCCGCTGGGACAGGGGAGGATCACCCCTCCACTTT.

The V and J genes are TRBV3-1 (or the pseudogene TRBV3-2) and TRBJ2-1; D remains ambiguous. The CDR3 is 13 amino acids. CDR1 LGHDT and CDR2 YNNKEL come from the germline V gene (reference sequence). V shed 1 base and J shed 5 bases, with 6 bases lying between them. The CDR3 reads CASSQASNNEQFF. CDR3 in DNA: TGTGCCAGCAGCCAAGCGTCGAACAATGAGCAGTTCTTC.

This chain joins TRBV9 and TRBJ2-2, with TRBD2 matching over 7 bases. This CDR3 contains 16 residues. In germline, CDR1 is SGDLS, CDR2 YYNGEE. V gave up 0 bases and J gave up 1 base; unmatched junction bases: 3. The CDR3 here is CASSVGASGNTGELFF. CDR3 nucleotide sequence: TGTGCCAGCAGCGTAGGAGCTAGCGGGAACACCGGGGAGCTGTTTTTT. The whole variable domain, filled in from reference TRBV9 and TRBJ2-2, reads DSGVTQTPKHLITATGQRVTLRCSPRSGDLSVYWYQQSLDQGLQFLIQYYNGEERAKGNILERFSAQQFPDLHSELNLSSLELGDSALYFCASSVGASGNTGELFFGEGSRLTVL.

The rearrangement joins TRBV10-3 to TRBJ2-1; TRBD2 agrees at 16 bases. The CDR3 consists of 16 residues. The V gene end was trimmed by 8 bases and the J gene end by 5 bases; junction bases not matched to a gene: 6. Germline V gene data show CDR1 as ENHRY and CDR2 as SYGVKD. The CDR3 is CAIGTSGRASDNEQFF. For the CDR3, the DNA is TGTGCCATCGGGACTAGCGGGAGGGCCTCTGACAATGAGCAGTTCTTC.